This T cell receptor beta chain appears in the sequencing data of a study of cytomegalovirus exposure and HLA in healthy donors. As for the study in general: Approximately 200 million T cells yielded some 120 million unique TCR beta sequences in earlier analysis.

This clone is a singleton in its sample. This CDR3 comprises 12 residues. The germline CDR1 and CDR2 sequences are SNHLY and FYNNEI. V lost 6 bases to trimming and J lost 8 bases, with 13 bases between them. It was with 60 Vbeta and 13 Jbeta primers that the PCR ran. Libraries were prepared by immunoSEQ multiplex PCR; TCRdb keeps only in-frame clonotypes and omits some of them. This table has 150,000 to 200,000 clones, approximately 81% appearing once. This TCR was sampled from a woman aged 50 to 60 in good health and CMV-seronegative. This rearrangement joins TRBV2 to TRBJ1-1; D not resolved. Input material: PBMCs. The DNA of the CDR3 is TGTGCCAGCAGCCGATATCGGGGAGAAGCTTTCTTT. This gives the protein CASSRYRGEAFF.